What follows are 3 T cell receptor beta chains derived from one specimen sequenced in a study of T-cell memory formation after mild COVID-19. TCRdb re-derived calls from the 5' RACE reads in MiXCR, one entry per CDR3 protein. Among about 560,000 distinct CDR3 sequences listed, roughly 22% were seen once. What was sequenced was PBMCs or a T cell subset sorted from them (not recorded which). The receptors come from an adult woman who had mild COVID-19 (a few samples of this study predate the infection). Cell type and time point are not known.

The gene calls are TRBV6-2 or TRBV6-3 and TRBJ2-1, with TRBD1 as a possible D gene (5 bases). Between the trimmed V and J ends, which lost 5 bases and 6 bases, there was a span of 17 bases. Germline CDR1 reads MNHEY; CDR2 reads SVGEGT. CDR3 length: 15 amino acids. The CDR3 reads CASSLWGAEINEQFF. The CDR3 DNA reads as TGTGCCAGCAGTCTTTGGGGCGCGGAGATCAATGAGCAGTTCTTC.

The chain is built from TRBV5-1 and TRBJ1-1; possibly TRBD1 for D (5 bases). V was cut by 4 bases and J by 1 base, with 14 bases left in between. CDR1 SGHRS and CDR2 YFSETQ come from the germline V gene. The CDR3 has 15 residues. In DNA form, the CDR3 reads TGCGCCAGCAGCACCGGGACGGTTTCGAACACTGAAGCTTTCTTT. Its translation: CASSTGTVSNTEAFF.

This clonotype has a handful of counts. V and J are TRBV7-9 and TRBJ1-1; D perhaps matches TRBD1 (5 bases). CDR3 size: 13 residues. From germline, CDR1 is SEHNR and CDR2 FQNEAQ (reference sequence). The V gene lost 6 bases and the J gene lost 3 bases, with 11 bases spanning the gap. The CDR3 sequence is CASRYLGDTEAFF. The CDR3 coding sequence is TGTGCCAGCAGGTATTTAGGGGACACTGAAGCTTTCTTT. Based on the CDR3 plus reference TRBV7-9 and TRBJ1-1, the full variable domain is DTGVSQNPRHKITKRGQNVTFRCDPISEHNRLYWYRQTLGQGPEFLTYFQNEAQLEKSRLLSDRFSAERPKGSFSTLEIQRTEQGDSAMYLCASRYLGDTEAFFGQGTRLTVV.